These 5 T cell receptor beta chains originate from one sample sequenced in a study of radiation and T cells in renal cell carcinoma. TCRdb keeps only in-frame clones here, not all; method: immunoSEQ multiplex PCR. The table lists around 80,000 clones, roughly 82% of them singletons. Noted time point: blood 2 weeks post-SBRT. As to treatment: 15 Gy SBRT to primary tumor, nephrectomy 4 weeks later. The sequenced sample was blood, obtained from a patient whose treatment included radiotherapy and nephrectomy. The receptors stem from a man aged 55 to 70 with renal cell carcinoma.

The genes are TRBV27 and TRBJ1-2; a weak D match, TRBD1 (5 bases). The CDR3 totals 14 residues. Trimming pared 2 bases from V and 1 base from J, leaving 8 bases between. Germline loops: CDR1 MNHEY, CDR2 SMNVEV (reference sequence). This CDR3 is CASSLGGVNYGYTF. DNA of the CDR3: TGTGCCAGCAGTTTAGGGGGGGTTAACTATGGCTACACCTTC.

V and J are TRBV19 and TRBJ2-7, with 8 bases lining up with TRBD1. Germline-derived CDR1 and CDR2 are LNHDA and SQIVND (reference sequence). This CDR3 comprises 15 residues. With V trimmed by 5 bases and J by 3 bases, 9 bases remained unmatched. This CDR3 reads CASSSRPGGVYEQYF. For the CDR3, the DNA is TGTGCCAGTAGTTCCAGGCCAGGGGGCGTCTACGAGCAGTACTTC.

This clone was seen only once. This CDR3 reads CASSPLAGARYNEQFF. DNA of the CDR3: TGTGCCAGCAGTCCACTAGCGGGAGCTCGCTACAATGAGCAGTTCTTC. This rearrangement joins TRBV28 to TRBJ2-1; 11 bases fit TRBD2. Looked up from germline, CDR1 is MDHEN and CDR2 is SYDVKM. The length of the CDR3 is 16 residues. The J segment lost 3 bases and the V segment lost 5 bases, leaving 6 bases of the junction unmatched.

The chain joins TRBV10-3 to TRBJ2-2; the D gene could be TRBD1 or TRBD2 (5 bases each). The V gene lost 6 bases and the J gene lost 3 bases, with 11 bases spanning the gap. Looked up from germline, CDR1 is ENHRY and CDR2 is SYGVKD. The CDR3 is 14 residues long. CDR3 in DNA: TGTGCCATCAGCTTGGGACGGGACACCGGGGAGCTGTTTTTT. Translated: CAISLGRDTGELFF.

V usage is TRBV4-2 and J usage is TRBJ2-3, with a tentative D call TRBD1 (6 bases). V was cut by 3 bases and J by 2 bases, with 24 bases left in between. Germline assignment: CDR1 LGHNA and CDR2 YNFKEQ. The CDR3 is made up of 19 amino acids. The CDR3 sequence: CASSQVGRGGIQPTDTQYF. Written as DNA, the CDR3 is TGTGCCAGCAGCCAGGTCGGACGTGGGGGCATTCAGCCCACAGATACGCAGTATTTT.